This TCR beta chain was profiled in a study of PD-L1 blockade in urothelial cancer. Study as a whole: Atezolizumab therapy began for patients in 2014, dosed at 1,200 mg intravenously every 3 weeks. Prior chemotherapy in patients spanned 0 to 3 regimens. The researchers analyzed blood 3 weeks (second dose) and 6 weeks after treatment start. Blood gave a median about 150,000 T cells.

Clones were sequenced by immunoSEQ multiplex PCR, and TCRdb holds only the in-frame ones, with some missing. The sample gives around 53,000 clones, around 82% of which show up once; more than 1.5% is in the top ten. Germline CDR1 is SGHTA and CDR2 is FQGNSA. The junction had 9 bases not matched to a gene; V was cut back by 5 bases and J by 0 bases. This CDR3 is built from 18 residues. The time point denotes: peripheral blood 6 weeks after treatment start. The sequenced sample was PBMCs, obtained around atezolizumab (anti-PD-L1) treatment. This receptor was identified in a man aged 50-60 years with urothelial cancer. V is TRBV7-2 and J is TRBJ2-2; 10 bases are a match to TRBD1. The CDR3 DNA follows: TGTGCCAGCAGCAAGGGCCGGGACAGGGGTCCGAACACCGGGGAGCTGTTTTTT. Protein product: CASSKGRDRGPNTGELFF.